These 25 T cell receptor beta chains came from one sample sequenced in a study of blood T cells in healthy people across ages. It was with a sample-barcoded 5' primer and a J-beta primer mix that a second PCR of roughly 7 to 12 cycles was run. Each CDR3 protein gets one entry after TCRdb re-called the 5' RACE reads with MiXCR. The sample has some 760,000 distinct CDR3 sequences; about 25% are singletons. A further study also used this sample, focusing on T cells of mothers and their children.

Sequenced material: blood. All receptors derive from a boy aged 5-17 years in good health.

In its sample, this clonotype was seen a few times. This chain joins TRBV4-1 and TRBJ2-5; the D gene is possibly TRBD2 (5 bases). The V end lost 2 bases, the J end lost 11 bases, and 15 bases lay between the germline ends. Germline V gene lookup returns CDR1 MGHRA and CDR2 YSYEKL. The CDR3 consists of 13 residues. For the CDR3, the DNA is TGCGCCAGCAGCCAACCCACCCCTGGGGAGCAGTACTTC. Its translation is CASSQPTPGEQYF.

The chain couples TRBV2 to TRBJ2-1; possibly TRBD2 for D (5 bases). V was clipped by 7 bases and J by 6 bases, with 13 bases between them. CDR1 is SNHLY and CDR2 is FYNNEI in the germline V gene. The CDR3 runs to 13 residues. The CDR3 DNA reads TGTGCCAGCAATACTAGATTATTCAATGAGCAGTTCTTC. This sequence encodes CASNTRLFNEQFF.

The sample holds a few counts of this clonotype. The rearrangement joins TRBV7-9 to TRBJ1-5; TRBD1 agrees at 7 bases. Germline V gene lookup returns CDR1 SEHNR and CDR2 FQNEAQ (reference sequence). J was trimmed by 4 bases and V by 4 bases; bases with no gene match: 10. CDR3 length: 16 residues. CDR3 sequence reads: CASSSDRETRNQPQHF. In DNA form, the CDR3 reads TGTGCCAGCAGCTCCGACAGGGAAACCCGTAATCAGCCCCAGCATTTT.

The V call is TRBV11-2, the J call TRBJ1-2; tentative D call: TRBD1 (6 bases). V was trimmed by 1 base and J by 3 bases, leaving 12 bases between them. Germline assignment: CDR1 SGHAT and CDR2 FQNNGV. The CDR3 has 15 residues. The CDR3 DNA follows: TGTGCCAGCAGCTTAGTTAACGAGGGGGACTATGGCTACACCTTC. Translated, it gives CASSLVNEGDYGYTF. Combining the CDR3 with reference TRBV11-2 and TRBJ1-2 gives the whole variable domain EAGVAQSPRYKIIEKRQSVAFWCNPISGHATLYWYQQILGQGPKLLIQFQNNGVVDDSQLPKDRFSAERLKGVDSTLKIQPAKLEDSAVYLCASSLVNEGDYGYTFGSGTRLTVV.

The V call is TRBV7-6, the J call TRBJ1-5; D uncertain. The germline V gene encodes CDR1 SGHVS and CDR2 FNYEAQ. The CDR3 length is 16 residues. Trimming took 1 base from V and 0 from J, leaving 10 bases between them. CDR3 region: CASSLGEVYSNQPQHF. DNA of the CDR3: TGTGCCAGCAGCTTAGGTGAAGTTTATAGCAATCAGCCCCAGCATTTT.

The chain is built from TRBV4-2 and TRBJ2-2; possibly TRBD1 or TRBD2 for D (6 bases each). Looked up from germline, CDR1 is LGHNA and CDR2 is YNFKEQ. The length of the CDR3 is 15 residues. V was cut by 2 bases and J by 5 bases, with 12 bases left in between. The CDR3 bases are TGTGCCAGCAGCCAAAGCGGAGGGGGAACCGGGGAGCTGTTTTTT. Amino acid sequence: CASSQSGGGTGELFF.

Points on this clonotype: At one boundary the junction diverges from the germline segment, which might be a read error. The V gene is TRBV6-6, the J gene TRBJ1-4, with 7 bases that match TRBD1. The CDR3 loop spans 13 amino acids. The V gene's germline CDR1 is MNHNY and CDR2 SVGAGI (reference sequence). The CDR3 DNA sequence: TGTACCAGCACCGAGGGGGCGCTTGAAAAACTGTTTTTT. Amino acid sequence: CTSTEGALEKLFF.

A word on this clonotype: At one end the junction does not follow the germline gene, possibly because of a read error. The gene calls are TRBV3-1 and TRBJ2-5, with D possibly being TRBD1 (5 bases). The CDR3 runs to 14 residues. Germline V gene data show CDR1 as LGHDT and CDR2 as YNNKEL (reference sequence). This CDR3 reads CASGQGNVQETQYF. CDR3 nucleotide sequence: TGTGCCAGCGGCCAGGGAAACGTGCAAGAGACCCAGTACTTC.

This chain uses TRBV20-1 with TRBJ2-7, with D possibly being TRBD1 or TRBD2 (7 bases each). The germline V and J ends were trimmed by 2 bases and 4 bases, with 12 bases remaining between them. The CDR3 runs to 13 residues. CDR1 and CDR2 (germline): DFQATT, SNEGSKA (reference sequence). CDR3 DNA sequence: TGCAGTGCTAGATTTCAGGGGGGGTACGAGCAGTACTTC. Translating gives CSARFQGGYEQYF.

About this clonotype: The junction differs from germline at one of its ends, possibly a read error. This chain uses TRBV29-1 with TRBJ2-5; TRBD2 agrees at 8 bases. This CDR3 is 11 amino acids long. Germline values: CDR1 SQVTM, CDR2 ANQGSEA. CDR3 amino acids: CSLRGGEAQYF. CDR3 in DNA: TGCAGCCTCCGGGGGGGAGAGGCCCAGTACTTC.

This clonotype has a handful of counts. The rearrangement joins TRBV28 to TRBJ2-5; D may match TRBD1 or TRBD2 (5 bases each). The CDR3 consists of 13 residues. V was pared by 8 bases and J by 9 bases, with 19 bases between. Germline CDR1 and CDR2: MDHEN and SYDVKM. CDR3 sequence: CASSTGTQSSQYF. As DNA, the CDR3 is TGTGCCAGCTCTACCGGGACCCAGTCGTCCCAGTACTTC.

The V call is TRBV5-1, the J call TRBJ2-1; D is unresolved. This CDR3 is 15 amino acids long. CDR1 is SGHRS, CDR2 YFSETQ, per germline. V was cut by 1 base and J by 5 bases, with 13 bases left in between. CDR3 residues: CASSLWPDTNNEQFF. Written as DNA, the CDR3 is TGCGCCAGCAGCTTGTGGCCCGACACGAACAATGAGCAGTTCTTC. Combining the CDR3 with reference TRBV5-1 and TRBJ2-1 gives the whole variable domain KAGVTQTPRYLIKTRGQQVTLSCSPISGHRSVSWYQQTPGQGLQFLFEYFSETQRNKGNFPGRFSGRQFSNSRSEMNVSTLELGDSALYLCASSLWPDTNNEQFFGPGTRLTVL.

The V and J genes are TRBV2 and TRBJ1-3; TRBD1 matches 8 bases. The CDR3 extends over 14 amino acids. Germline V gives CDR1 SNHLY, CDR2 FYNNEI. Germline trimming cut 4 bases from V and 4 bases from J; bases unmatched to any gene: 3. The CDR3 sequence is CASSVGTGGNTIYF. The CDR3 region has the DNA TGTGCCAGCAGTGTTGGGACAGGAGGAAACACCATATATTTT.

This clonotype has a handful of counts. The rearrangement uses TRBV7-2 and TRBJ2-5, with 8 nucleotides matching TRBD2. This CDR3 comprises 14 residues. The germline V gene encodes CDR1 SGHTA and CDR2 FQGNSA. Trimming cost V 6 bases and J 4 bases; bases outside gene matches: 7. CDR3 sequence: CASRAGGAVETQYF. The CDR3 DNA sequence: TGTGCCAGCAGGGCCGGGGGGGCCGTAGAGACCCAGTACTTC.

V usage is TRBV7-8 and J usage is TRBJ2-4, with 7 bases fitting TRBD1. Germline lookup yields CDR1 SGHVS and CDR2 FQNEAQ. J gave up 6 bases and V 0 bases, and 5 bases lay outside the gene matches. The CDR3 is 15 amino acids. CDR3 in DNA: TGTGCCAGCAGCTTAGCGCCGGGACAGCTAAACATTCAGTACTTC. Translated, it gives CASSLAPGQLNIQYF.

The V gene is TRBV7-2, the J gene TRBJ1-2, with a tentative D call TRBD1 (5 bases). Trimming took 4 bases from V and 3 from J, leaving 15 bases between them. Germline V CDR1 and CDR2: SGHTA, FQGNSA. This CDR3 is 15 amino acids long. The DNA for the CDR3 is TGTGCCAGCAGCTCGGGGCAGGCCTGGGACTATGGCTACACCTTC. It codes for CASSSGQAWDYGYTF.

The rearrangement joins TRBV29-1 to TRBJ2-3; D possibly corresponds to TRBD2 (6 bases). This CDR3 is built from 13 residues. The germline CDR1 and CDR2 sequences are SQVTM and ANQGSEA. Deletions cut 1 base from V and 6 bases from J, with 11 bases between. DNA of the CDR3: TGCAGCGTTGAAGTAGGGGCGGGGGATACGCAGTATTTT. It codes for CSVEVGAGDTQYF.

The chain links TRBV11-3 to TRBJ2-5, with a possible D match to TRBD2 (5 bases). Per the germline V gene, CDR1 is SGHNT and CDR2 is YENEEA. This CDR3 region has 12 residues. V was trimmed by 5 bases and J by 5 bases, leaving 9 bases between them. The CDR3 DNA is TGTGCCAGCAGCCCGGGGTACGAGACCCAGTACTTC. This gives the protein CASSPGYETQYF. Drawing the rest from reference TRBV11-3 and TRBJ2-5, the complete variable domain is EAGVVQSPRYKIIEKKQPVAFWCNPISGHNTLYWYLQNLGQGPELLIRYENEEAVDDSQLPKDRFSAERLKGVDSTLKIQPAELGDSAVYLCASSPGYETQYFGPGTRLLVL.

Points on this clonotype: Compared with germline, one end of the junction differs, possibly owing to a read error. The rearrangement links TRBV4-1 to TRBJ2-3, with D perhaps TRBD1 or TRBD2 (6 bases each). In germline, CDR1 is MGHRA, CDR2 YSYEKL. The CDR3 runs to 13 residues. In DNA form, the CDR3 reads TGCGCCAGCAGCCGGGACTTGACAGGTACGCAGTATTTT. Amino acids: CASSRDLTGTQYF.

The genes are TRBV20-1 and TRBJ2-1, with 15 bases matching TRBD2. With V trimmed by 3 bases and J by 0 bases, 6 bases remained unmatched. This CDR3 has 18 residues. Germline loops: CDR1 DFQATT, CDR2 SNEGSKA (reference sequence). CDR3 residues: CSASRPGLAGGSYNEQFF. CDR3 coding DNA: TGCAGTGCTAGTAGACCGGGACTAGCGGGGGGCTCCTACAATGAGCAGTTCTTC.

The V and J genes are TRBV7-2 and TRBJ2-7; D is unclear. The V end lost 0 bases, the J end lost 6 bases, and 9 bases lay between the germline ends. The CDR3 extends over 13 amino acids. Germline V gene sequence: CDR1 SGHTA, CDR2 FQGNSA. In DNA, the CDR3 is TGTGCCAGCAGCTTAGCGGTTTCCAGCGAGCAGTACTTC. It translates to CASSLAVSSEQYF.

The chain joins TRBV7-6 to TRBJ2-5; possible D gene TRBD2, 6 bases. Trimming left V 2 bases short and J 1 base short, with 20 bases between. The CDR3 spans 18 residues. Germline loops: CDR1 SGHVS, CDR2 FNYEAQ. The CDR3 protein is CASSLIPREDRPQETQYF. Here the CDR3 DNA reads TGTGCCAGCAGCTTAATTCCGCGGGAAGACCGGCCCCAAGAGACCCAGTACTTC. Looking up the rest from reference TRBV7-6 and TRBJ2-5 gives the full variable domain: GAGVSQSPRYKVTKRGQDVALRCDPISGHVSLYWYRQALGQGPEFLTYFNYEAQQDKSGLPNDRFSAERPEGSISTLTIQRTEQRDSAMYRCASSLIPREDRPQETQYFGPGTRLLVL.

CDR3: CSVRETNEKLFF. In nucleotides, the CDR3 is TGCAGCGTGCGGGAGACTAATGAAAAACTGTTTTTT. The chain carries TRBV29-1 and TRBJ1-4; D unresolved. The CDR3 is made up of 12 amino acids. Per germline, CDR1 SQVTM and CDR2 ANQGSEA. Trimming left V 6 bases short and J 2 bases short, with 7 bases between.

This clonotype has just a few counts. The genes are TRBV20-1 and TRBJ2-7, with a tentative D call TRBD2 (6 bases). The CDR3 is made up of 16 amino acids. The V end was cut by 3 bases, the J end by 1 base, with 19 bases between. Germline CDR1 and CDR2: DFQATT and SNEGSKA (reference sequence). In nucleotides, the CDR3 is TGCAGTGCTAGGTCTAGCGCGCCGCTCTCTTCCTACGAGCAGTACTTC. This codes for CSARSSAPLSSYEQYF.

This clonotype has a handful of counts. J is TRBJ2-4 and V is TRBV21-1. TRBV21-1 is deemed a pseudogene. There are 15 residues in the CDR3. The chain's CDR3 is CASRPMDVAKNIQYF. Here the CDR3 DNA reads TGTGCCAGCAGGCCGATGGATGTGGCCAAAAACATTCAGTACTTC.